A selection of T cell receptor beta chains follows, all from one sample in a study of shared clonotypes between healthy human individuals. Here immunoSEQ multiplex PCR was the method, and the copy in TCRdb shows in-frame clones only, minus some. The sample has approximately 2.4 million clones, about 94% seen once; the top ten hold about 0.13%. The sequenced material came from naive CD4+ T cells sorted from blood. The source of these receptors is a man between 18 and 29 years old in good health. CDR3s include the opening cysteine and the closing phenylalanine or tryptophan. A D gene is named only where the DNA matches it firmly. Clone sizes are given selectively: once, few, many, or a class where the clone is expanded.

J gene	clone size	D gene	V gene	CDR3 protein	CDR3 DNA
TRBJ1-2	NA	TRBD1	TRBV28	CASRRTGGYGYTF	TGTGCCAGCAGGCGGACAGGGGGATATGGCTACACCTTC
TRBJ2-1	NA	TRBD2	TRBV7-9	CASSSPEGSGRRSEQFF	TGTGCCAGCAGCTCCCCAGAGGGTAGCGGGAGGCGGAGTGAGCAGTTCTTC
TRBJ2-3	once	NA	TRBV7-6	CASSKTGTSIDTQYF	TGTGCCAGCAGCAAAACGGGAACCTCGATCGATACGCAGTATTTT
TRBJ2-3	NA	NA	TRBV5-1	CASSLVDLTDTQYF	TGCGCCAGCAGCTTGGTGGATCTCACAGATACGCAGTATTTT
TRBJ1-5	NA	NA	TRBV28	CASRGADQPQHF	TGTGCCAGCAGGGGGGCGGATCAGCCCCAGCATTTT
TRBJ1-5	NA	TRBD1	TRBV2	CASSAGGTISNQPQHF	TGTGCCAGCAGTGCAGGGGGCACCATTAGCAATCAGCCCCAGCATTTT
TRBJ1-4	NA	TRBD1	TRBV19	CASRGTAGTNEKLFF	TGTGCCAGTAGGGGGACAGCCGGGACTAATGAAAAACTGTTTTTT
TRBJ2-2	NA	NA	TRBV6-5	CASSYLGGPVGGELFF	TGTGCCAGCAGTTACTTGGGCGGTCCTGTCGGCGGGGAGCTGTTTTTT
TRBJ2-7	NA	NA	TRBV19	CASSNGRGPYEQYF	TGTGCCAGTAGTAATGGCAGAGGACCCTACGAGCAGTACTTC
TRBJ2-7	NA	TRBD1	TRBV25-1	CASSTRTGYEQYF	TGTGCCAGCAGTACCCGGACAGGGTACGAGCAGTACTTC
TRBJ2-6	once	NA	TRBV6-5	CATRRPSANVLTF	TGTGCCACCCGTAGGCCATCGGCCAACGTCCTGACTTTC
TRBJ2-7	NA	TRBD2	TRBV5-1	CASSLTSGSVSEQYF	TGCGCCAGCAGCTTGACTAGCGGGAGTGTGAGCGAGCAGTACTTC
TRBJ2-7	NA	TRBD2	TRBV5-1	CASSLSLAGSSYEQYF	TGCGCCAGCAGCTTGAGCCTAGCGGGTAGCTCCTACGAGCAGTACTTC
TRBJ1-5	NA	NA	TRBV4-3	CASSQETDNQPQHF	TGCGCCAGCAGCCAAGAGACGGATAATCAGCCCCAGCATTTT
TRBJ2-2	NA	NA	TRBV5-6	CASSSTTGYTGELFF	TGTGCCAGCAGCTCGACGACAGGCTACACCGGGGAGCTGTTTTTT
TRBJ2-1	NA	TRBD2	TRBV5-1	CASRTTSGSPEQFF	TGCGCCAGCAGGACAACTAGCGGGAGCCCGGAGCAGTTCTTC
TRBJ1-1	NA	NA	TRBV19	CASSILRGDGAFF	TGTGCCAGTAGTATCTTGAGGGGGGACGGAGCTTTCTTT
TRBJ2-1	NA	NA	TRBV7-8	CASSLGSEQFF	TGTGCCAGCAGCTTAGGGAGTGAGCAGTTCTTC
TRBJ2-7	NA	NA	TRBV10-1	CASSESAFRLSSYEQYF	TGCGCCAGCAGTGAGTCCGCCTTCCGTCTGAGCTCCTACGAGCAGTACTTC
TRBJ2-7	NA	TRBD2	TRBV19	CASSPGLAGGSTYEQYF	TGTGCCAGTAGCCCCGGGCTAGCGGGAGGTTCAACCTACGAGCAGTACTTC
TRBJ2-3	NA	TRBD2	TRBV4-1	CASSPGGSGGTDTQYF	TGCGCCAGCAGCCCCGGGGGTAGCGGGGGCACAGATACGCAGTATTTT
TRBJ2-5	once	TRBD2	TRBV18	CASSPQRTSGRTQETQYF	TGTGCCAGCTCACCACAAAGGACTAGCGGGAGAACCCAAGAGACCCAGTACTTC
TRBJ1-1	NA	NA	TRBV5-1	CASRPGTPNTEAFF	TGCGCCAGCAGGCCCGGGACACCCAACACTGAAGCTTTCTTT
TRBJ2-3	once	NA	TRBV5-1	CASSQDFTDTQYF	TGCGCCAGCAGTCAGGACTTCACAGATACGCAGTATTTT
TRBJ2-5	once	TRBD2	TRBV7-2	CASSLYGQGGQETQYF	TGTGCCAGCAGCTTATACGGGCAGGGAGGGCAAGAGACCCAGTACTTC
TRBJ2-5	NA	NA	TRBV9	CASSVVGQVVETQYF	TGTGCCAGCAGCGTAGTGGGCCAGGTTGTCGAGACCCAGTACTTC
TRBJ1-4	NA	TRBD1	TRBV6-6	CASSSRTGNEKLFF	TGTGCCAGCAGCTCCAGGACAGGGAATGAAAAACTGTTTTTT
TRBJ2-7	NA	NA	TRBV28	CASINRQDSYEQYF	TGTGCCAGCATTAACCGGCAGGATTCCTACGAGCAGTACTTC
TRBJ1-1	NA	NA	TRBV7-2	CASSFRGNTEAFF	TGTGCCAGCAGCTTCCGGGGGAACACTGAAGCTTTCTTT
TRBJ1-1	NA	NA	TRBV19	CASRNDQENTEAFF	TGTGCCAGTAGGAACGACCAAGAGAACACTGAAGCTTTCTTT
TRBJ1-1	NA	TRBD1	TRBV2	CASRGQGWTEAFF	TGTGCCAGCAGAGGACAGGGGTGGACTGAAGCTTTCTTT
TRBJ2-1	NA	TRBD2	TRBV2	CASSHRTSGGANEQFF	TGTGCCAGCAGTCACAGGACTAGCGGGGGGGCCAATGAGCAGTTCTTC
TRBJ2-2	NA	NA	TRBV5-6	CASSLGEAGELFF	TGTGCCAGCAGCTTGGGGGAGGCCGGGGAGCTGTTTTTT
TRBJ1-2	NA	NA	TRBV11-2	CASSSDMNYGYTF	TGTGCCAGCAGCTCGGACATGAACTATGGCTACACCTTC
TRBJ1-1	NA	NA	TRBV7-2	CASSLAGRVNTEAFF	TGTGCCAGCAGCTTAGCAGGGCGGGTGAACACTGAAGCTTTCTTT
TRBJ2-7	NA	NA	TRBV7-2	CASSPGMRSYEQYF	TGTGCCAGCAGCCCCGGGATGCGCTCCTACGAGCAGTACTTC
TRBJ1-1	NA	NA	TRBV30	CAWKGNTEAFF	TGTGCCTGGAAGGGGAACACTGAAGCTTTCTTT
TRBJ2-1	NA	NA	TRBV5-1	CASSLVASEYNEQFF	TGCGCCAGCAGCTTGGTGGCTAGCGAGTACAATGAGCAGTTCTTC
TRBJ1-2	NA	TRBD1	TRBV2	CASTMTGGGYGYTF	TGTGCCAGCACTATGACAGGGGGGGGCTATGGCTACACCTTC
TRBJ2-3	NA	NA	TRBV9	CASSVAGHGTDTQYF	TGTGCCAGCAGCGTAGCGGGACATGGCACAGATACGCAGTATTTT
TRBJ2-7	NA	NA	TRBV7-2	CASSLSPDGTYEQYF	TGTGCCAGCAGCCTTAGTCCGGACGGAACCTACGAGCAGTACTTC
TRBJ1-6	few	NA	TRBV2	CASSERTVGDSPLHF	TGTGCCAGCAGTGAAAGGACAGTCGGCGATTCACCCCTCCACTTT
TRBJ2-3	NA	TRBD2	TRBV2	CASGGLGLTDTQYF	TGTGCCAGCGGGGGACTAGGTTTGACAGATACGCAGTATTTT
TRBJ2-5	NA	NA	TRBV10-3	CAIRDQETQYF	TGTGCCATCAGGGACCAAGAGACCCAGTACTTC
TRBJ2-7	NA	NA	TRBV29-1	CSVYSSYEQYF	TGCAGCGTTTACAGCTCCTACGAGCAGTACTTC
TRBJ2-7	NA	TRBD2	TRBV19	CASTGGGYEQYF	TGTGCCAGTACCGGGGGGGGCTACGAGCAGTACTTC
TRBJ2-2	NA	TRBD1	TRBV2	CASSWDRGNGELFF	TGTGCCAGCAGTTGGGACAGGGGCAACGGGGAGCTGTTTTTT
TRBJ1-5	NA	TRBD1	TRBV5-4	CASSPGQGDNQPQHF	TGTGCCAGCAGCCCGGGACAGGGAGACAATCAGCCCCAGCATTTT
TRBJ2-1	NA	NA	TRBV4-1	CASSQVQGGGTYNEQFF	TGCGCCAGCAGCCAAGTTCAGGGAGGAGGGACCTACAATGAGCAGTTCTTC
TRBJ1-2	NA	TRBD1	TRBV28	CAILIRDRGGYTF	TGTGCGATCCTAATCCGGGACAGAGGTGGCTACACCTTC
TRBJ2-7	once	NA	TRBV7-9	CASSLTERLYEQYF	TGTGCCAGCAGCTTGACAGAAAGGCTTTACGAGCAGTACTTC
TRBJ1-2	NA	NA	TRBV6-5	CASSLDRSNYGYTF	TGTGCCAGCAGCCTCGACAGGAGTAACTATGGCTACACCTTC